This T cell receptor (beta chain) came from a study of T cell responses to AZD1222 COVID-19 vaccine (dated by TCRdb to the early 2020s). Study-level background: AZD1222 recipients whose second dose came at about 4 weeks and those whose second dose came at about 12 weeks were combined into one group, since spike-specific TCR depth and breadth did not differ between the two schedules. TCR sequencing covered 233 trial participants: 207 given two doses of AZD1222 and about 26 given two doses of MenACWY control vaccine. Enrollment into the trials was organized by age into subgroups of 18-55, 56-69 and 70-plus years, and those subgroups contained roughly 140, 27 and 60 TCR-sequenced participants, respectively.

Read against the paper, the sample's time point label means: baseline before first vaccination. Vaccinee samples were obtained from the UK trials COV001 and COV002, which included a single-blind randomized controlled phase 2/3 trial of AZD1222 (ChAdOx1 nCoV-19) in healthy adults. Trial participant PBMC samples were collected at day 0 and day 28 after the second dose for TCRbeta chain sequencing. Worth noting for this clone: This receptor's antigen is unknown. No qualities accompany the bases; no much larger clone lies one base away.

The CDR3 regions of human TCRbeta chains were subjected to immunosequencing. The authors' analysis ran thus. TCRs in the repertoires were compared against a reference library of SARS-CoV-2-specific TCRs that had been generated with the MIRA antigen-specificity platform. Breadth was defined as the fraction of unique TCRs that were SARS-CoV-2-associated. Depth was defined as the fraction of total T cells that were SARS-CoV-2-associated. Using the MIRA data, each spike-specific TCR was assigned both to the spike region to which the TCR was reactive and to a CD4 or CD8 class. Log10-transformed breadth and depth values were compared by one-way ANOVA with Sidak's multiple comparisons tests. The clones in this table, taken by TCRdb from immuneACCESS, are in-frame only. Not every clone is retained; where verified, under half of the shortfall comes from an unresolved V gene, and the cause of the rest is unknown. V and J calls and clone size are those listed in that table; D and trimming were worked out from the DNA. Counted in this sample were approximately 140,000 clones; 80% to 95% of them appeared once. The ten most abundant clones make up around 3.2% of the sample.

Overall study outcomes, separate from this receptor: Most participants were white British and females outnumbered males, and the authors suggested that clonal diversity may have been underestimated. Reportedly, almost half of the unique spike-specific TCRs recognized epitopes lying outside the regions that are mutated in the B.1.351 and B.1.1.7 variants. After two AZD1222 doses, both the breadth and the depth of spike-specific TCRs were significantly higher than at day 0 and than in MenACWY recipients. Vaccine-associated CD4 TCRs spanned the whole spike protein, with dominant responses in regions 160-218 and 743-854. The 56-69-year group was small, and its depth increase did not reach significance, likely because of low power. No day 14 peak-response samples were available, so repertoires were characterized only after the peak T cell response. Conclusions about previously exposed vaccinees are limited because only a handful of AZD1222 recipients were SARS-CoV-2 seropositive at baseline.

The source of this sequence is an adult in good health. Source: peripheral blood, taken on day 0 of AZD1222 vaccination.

CDR3 sequence: CASSQRTGTGTYEQYF. The nucleotides read TGCGCCAGCAGCCAAAGAACCGGGACAGGCACCTACGAGCAGTACTTC. In this chain, TRBV5-1 is recombined with TRBJ2-7; 8 bases in between match TRBD1. For this chain, trimming is 4 bases at the V end and 2 bases at the J end, and the number of junction bases without a gene match is 11. Taken from cysteine to phenylalanine, the CDR3 has 16 residues. Just CDR3 DNA is preserved here, 48 bases in frame from base 1. The germline V gene gives CDR1 as SGHRS and CDR2 as YFSETQ.